The 7 T cell receptor beta chains in this list originate from one sample, sequenced in a study of tissue T cells after allogeneic stem cell transplantation. Some clones are missing from TCRdb's copy, which holds only in-frame ones; the method was immunoSEQ multiplex PCR. This table has about 2,300 clones, 62% appearing once. Specimen: gut tissue. These receptors came from a female BALB/c mouse in good health. Mouse MHC haplotype: H2-d.

Points on this clone: Mouse gene names apply. The missing CDR3 end, 1 residue past where the read stops, is filled in from the germline J gene. J is TRBJ2-3 and V is TRBV19; no clear D. The ends were cut back, 2 bases at V and 0 bases at J, with 13 bases in the middle. The length of the CDR3 is 16 residues. Germline V CDR1 and CDR2: FNHDT, SITEND (reference sequence). CDR3 DNA, as far as it was read: TGTGCCAGCAGTATCCCCCTGACAACTAGTGCAGAAACGCTGTAT. Its protein is CASSIPLTTSAETLY. The entire CDR3 protein is CASSIPLTTSAETLYF.

This clone came up a few times. Gene names are mouse gene names. This CDR3 reads CAWGLGAGQLYF. CDR3 bases read: TGTGCCTGGGGACTGGGGGCCGGGCAGCTCTAC. This sequence joins TRBV31 and TRBJ2-2; TRBD2 matches 10 bases. From the germline J gene comes the end of the CDR3, since the read stops 1 residue before it. Germline V lookup: CDR1 GKSSPN, CDR2 SITVG. The CDR3 consists of 12 residues. The V and J ends lost 5 bases and 6 bases, in that order; junction bases with no gene match: 0.

Regarding this clone: The gene names given are mouse names. The read finishes 1 residue shy of the CDR3 end, and the germline J gene is used to complete it. This chain joins TRBV13-3 and TRBJ2-2; 9 nucleotides agree with TRBD2. Germline CDR1 is NNHDY and CDR2 is SYVADS. The V gene end was trimmed by 5 bases and the J gene end by 1 base; junction bases not matched to a gene: 0. The length of the CDR3 is 14 residues. The CDR3 DNA, read in part, is TGTGCCAGCAGGACTGGGGGAAACACCGGGCAGCTCTAC. This sequence encodes CASRTGGNTGQLY. Given in full, the CDR3 is CASRTGGNTGQLYF.

Comments on this clone: Gene names are the mouse ones. The read ends 1 residue before the CDR3 terminus; that terminus is restored from the germline J gene. This chain joins TRBV1 and TRBJ2-7; D possibly corresponds to TRBD2 (5 bases). The CDR3 runs 13 residues. The V gene's germline CDR1 is NSQYPW and CDR2 LRSPGD (reference sequence). V lost 2 bases and J 4 bases, leaving 9 bases between the germline ends. Incomplete CDR3 DNA: TGCACCTGCAGTGCAACTGGAATGTATGAACAGTAC. Protein sequence: CTCSATGMYEQY. The full CDR3 protein is CTCSATGMYEQYF.

This clone showed up just a few times. Here the gene names and germline are mouse. Sequencing ends 1 residue short of the CDR3 end; the germline J gene provides the rest. The V call is TRBV13-3, the J call TRBJ2-7; tentatively, D is TRBD1 (7 bases). The CDR3 loop spans 14 amino acids. CDR1 and CDR2 (germline): NNHDY, SYVADS. Trimming took off 2 bases at V and 0 bases at J, with 9 bases between the two ends. The sequenced part of the CDR3 DNA is TGTGCCAGCAGTGAAAGGGGGCTCTCCTATGAACAGTAC. Protein: CASSERGLSYEQY. The full CDR3 reads CASSERGLSYEQYF.

Notes on this clone: All gene names here are mouse names. The CDR3 sequence: CASRPGTAVSNERLFF. The CDR3 DNA, read in part, is TGTGCCAGCAGGCCCGGGACAGCCGTTTCCAACGAAAGATTATTT. This chain connects TRBV14 to TRBJ1-4; 7 bases line up with TRBD1. The read terminates 1 residue ahead of where the CDR3 ends, so the germline J gene completes it. Germline CDR1 SGHDT, CDR2 FRDEAV. The CDR3 extends over 16 amino acids. With V trimmed by 5 bases and J by 0 bases, 7 bases remained unmatched.

In regard to this clone: One end of the junction fails to match germline, which may point to a read error. The listed genes are named as in mouse. Read data end 1 residue before the CDR3 end; the end is taken from the germline J gene. This rearrangement joins TRBV13-3 to TRBJ1-3; D may be TRBD1 (6 bases). CDR3 length: 13 residues. Germline-derived CDR1 and CDR2 are NNHDY and SYVADS. CDR3 DNA (partial): TGCCAGCAGTGGCGGACAGATGGAAATACGCTCTAT. As protein: CQQWRTDGNTLY. Given in full, the CDR3 is CQQWRTDGNTLYF.